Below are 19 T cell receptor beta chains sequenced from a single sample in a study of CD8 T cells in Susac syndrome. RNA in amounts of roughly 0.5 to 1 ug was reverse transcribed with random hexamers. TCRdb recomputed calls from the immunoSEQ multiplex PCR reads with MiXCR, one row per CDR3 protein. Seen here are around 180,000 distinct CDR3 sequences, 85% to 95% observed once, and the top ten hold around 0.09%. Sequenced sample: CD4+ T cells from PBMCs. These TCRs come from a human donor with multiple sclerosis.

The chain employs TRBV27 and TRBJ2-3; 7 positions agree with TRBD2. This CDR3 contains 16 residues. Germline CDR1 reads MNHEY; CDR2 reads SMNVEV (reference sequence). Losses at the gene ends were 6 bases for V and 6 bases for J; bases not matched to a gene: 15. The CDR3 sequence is CASSLEMAGEYDTQYF. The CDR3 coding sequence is TGTGCCAGCAGCCTCGAAATGGCGGGAGAGTATGATACGCAGTATTTT.

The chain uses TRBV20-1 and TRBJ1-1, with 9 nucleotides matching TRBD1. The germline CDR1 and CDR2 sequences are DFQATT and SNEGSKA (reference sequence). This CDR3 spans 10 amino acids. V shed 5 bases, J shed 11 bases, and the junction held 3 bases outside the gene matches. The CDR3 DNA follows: TGCAGTGCTGGACAGGGGAGGGCTTTCTTT. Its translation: CSAGQGRAFF.

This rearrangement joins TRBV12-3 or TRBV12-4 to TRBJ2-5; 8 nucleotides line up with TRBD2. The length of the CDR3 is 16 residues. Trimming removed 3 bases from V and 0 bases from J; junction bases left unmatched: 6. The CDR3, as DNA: TGTGCCAGCAGTTTGGGTAGCGGGATGTACCAAGAGACCCAGTACTTC. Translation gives CASSLGSGMYQETQYF.

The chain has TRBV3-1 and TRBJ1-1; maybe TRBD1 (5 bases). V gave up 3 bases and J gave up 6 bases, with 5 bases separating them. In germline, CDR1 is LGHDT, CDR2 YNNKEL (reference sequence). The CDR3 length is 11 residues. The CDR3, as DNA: TGTGCCAGCAGCCAGGGGGCTGAAGCTTTCTTT. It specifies CASSQGAEAFF.

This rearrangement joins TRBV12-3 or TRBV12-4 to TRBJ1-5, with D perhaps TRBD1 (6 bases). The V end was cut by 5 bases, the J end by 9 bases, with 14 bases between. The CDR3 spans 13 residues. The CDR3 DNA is TGTGCCAGCAGTCGGGGGGGGCAGGGGCCCCAGCATTTT. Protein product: CASSRGGQGPQHF.

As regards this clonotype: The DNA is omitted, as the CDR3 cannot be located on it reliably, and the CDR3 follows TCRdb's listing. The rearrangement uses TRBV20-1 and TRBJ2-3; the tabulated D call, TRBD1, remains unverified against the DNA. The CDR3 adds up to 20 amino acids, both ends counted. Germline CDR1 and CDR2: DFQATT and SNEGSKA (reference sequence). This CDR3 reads CSAHFGGSQIRSILGRTQYF.

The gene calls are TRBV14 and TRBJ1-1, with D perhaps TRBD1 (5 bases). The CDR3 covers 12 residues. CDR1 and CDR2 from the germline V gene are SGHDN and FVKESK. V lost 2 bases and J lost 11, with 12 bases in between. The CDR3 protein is CASSQTRASAFF. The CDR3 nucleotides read TGTGCCAGCAGCCAAACCAGGGCTTCGGCTTTCTTT. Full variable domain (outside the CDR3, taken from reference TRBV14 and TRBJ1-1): EAGVTQFPSHSVIEKGQTVTLRCDPISGHDNLYWYRRVMGKEIKFLLHFVKESKQDESGMPNNRFLAERTGGTYSTLKVQPAELEDSGVYFCASSQTRASAFFGQGTRLTVV.

CDR3 region: CSARVGQGRKTQYF. DNA of the CDR3: TGCAGTGCTAGAGTCGGACAGGGAAGGAAGACCCAGTACTTC. The rearrangement links TRBV20-1 to TRBJ2-5, with 8 bases lining up with TRBD1. CDR1 and CDR2 (germline): DFQATT, SNEGSKA (reference sequence). J lost 6 bases, V lost 1 base, and 7 bases had no gene match. This CDR3 is 14 amino acids long.

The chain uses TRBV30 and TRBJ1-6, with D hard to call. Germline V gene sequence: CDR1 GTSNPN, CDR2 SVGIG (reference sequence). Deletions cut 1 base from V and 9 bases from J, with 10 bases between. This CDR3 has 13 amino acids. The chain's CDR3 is CAWSEGRSSPLHF. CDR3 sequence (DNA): TGTGCCTGGAGTGAGGGCCGATCTTCACCCCTCCACTTT.

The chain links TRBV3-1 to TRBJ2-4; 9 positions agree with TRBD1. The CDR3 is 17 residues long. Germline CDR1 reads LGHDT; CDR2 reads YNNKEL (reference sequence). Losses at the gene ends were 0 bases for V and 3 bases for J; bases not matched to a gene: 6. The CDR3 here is CASSQEGTGKIKNIQYF. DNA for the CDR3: TGTGCCAGCAGCCAAGAAGGGACAGGGAAAATCAAAAACATTCAGTACTTC.

CDR3 sequence (DNA): TGTGCCATCAAACGGGACAGCTTCGCTTTCTTT. Translation: CAIKRDSFAFF. This chain links TRBV10-3 with TRBJ1-1; the match to TRBD1 covers 7 bases. J was trimmed by 11 bases and V by 7 bases; bases with no gene match: 7. Germline V gene sequence: CDR1 ENHRY, CDR2 SYGVKD. The length of the CDR3 is 11 residues.

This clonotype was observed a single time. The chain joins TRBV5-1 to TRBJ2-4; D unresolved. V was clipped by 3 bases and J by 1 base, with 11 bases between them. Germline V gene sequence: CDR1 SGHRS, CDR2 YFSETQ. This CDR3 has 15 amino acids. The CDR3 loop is CASSSDVNAKNIQYF. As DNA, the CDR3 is TGCGCCAGCAGCTCCGATGTCAATGCCAAAAACATTCAGTACTTC.

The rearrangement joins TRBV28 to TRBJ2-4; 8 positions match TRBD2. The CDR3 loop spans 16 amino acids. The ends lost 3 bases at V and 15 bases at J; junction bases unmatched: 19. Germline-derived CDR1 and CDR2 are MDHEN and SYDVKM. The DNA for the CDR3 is TGTGCCAGCAGTTTCGGGGGGGCAGTTGGGCCGACCGAATGGTACTTC. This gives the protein CASSFGGAVGPTEWYF. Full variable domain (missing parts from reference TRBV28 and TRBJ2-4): DVKVTQSSRYLVKRTGEKVFLECVQDMDHENMFWYRQDPGLGLRLIYFSYDVKMKEKGDIPEGYSVSREKKERFSLILESASTNQTSMYLCASSFGGAVGPTEWYFGAGTRLSVL.

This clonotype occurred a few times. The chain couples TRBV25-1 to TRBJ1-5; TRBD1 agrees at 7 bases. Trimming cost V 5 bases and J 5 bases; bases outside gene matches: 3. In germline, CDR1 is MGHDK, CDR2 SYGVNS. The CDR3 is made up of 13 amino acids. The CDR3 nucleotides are TGTGCCAGCAGTCTAACAGGGGATCAGCCCCAGCATTTT. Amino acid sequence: CASSLTGDQPQHF.

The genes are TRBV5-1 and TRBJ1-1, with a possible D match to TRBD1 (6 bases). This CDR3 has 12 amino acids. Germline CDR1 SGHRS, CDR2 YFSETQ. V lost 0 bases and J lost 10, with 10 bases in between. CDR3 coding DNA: TGCGCCAGCAGCTTGGAGGGGGAAACAGCTTTCTTT. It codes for CASSLEGETAFF.

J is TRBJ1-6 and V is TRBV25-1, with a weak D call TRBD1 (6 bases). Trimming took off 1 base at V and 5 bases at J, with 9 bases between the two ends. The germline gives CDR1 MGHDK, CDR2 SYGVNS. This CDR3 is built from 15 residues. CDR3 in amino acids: CASSEFRGNNSPLHF. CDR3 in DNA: TGTGCCAGCAGTGAATTCAGGGGAAATAATTCACCCCTCCACTTT.

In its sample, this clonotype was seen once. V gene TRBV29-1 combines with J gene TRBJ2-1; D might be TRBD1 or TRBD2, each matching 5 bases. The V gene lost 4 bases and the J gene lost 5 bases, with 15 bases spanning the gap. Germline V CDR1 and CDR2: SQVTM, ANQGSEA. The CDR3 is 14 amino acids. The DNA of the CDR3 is TGCAGCGTTGGGTCCGTGGGGGTAAACAATGAGCAGTTCTTC. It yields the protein CSVGSVGVNNEQFF.

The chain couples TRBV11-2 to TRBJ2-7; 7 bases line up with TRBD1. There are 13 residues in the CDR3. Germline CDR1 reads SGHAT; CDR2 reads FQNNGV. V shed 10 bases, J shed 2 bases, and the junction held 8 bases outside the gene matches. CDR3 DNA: TGTGCCATCCCGGGACAGCCCCCCTACGAGCAGTACTTC. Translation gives CAIPGQPPYEQYF.

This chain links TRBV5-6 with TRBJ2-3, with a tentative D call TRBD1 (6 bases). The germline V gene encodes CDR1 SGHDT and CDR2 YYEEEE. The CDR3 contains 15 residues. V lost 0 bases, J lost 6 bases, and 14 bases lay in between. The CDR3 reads CASSLGRTVGDTQYF. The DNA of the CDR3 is TGTGCCAGCAGCTTGGGGCGGACAGTGGGTGATACGCAGTATTTT.